These T cell receptor beta chains were read from a single sample in a study of beta chain features in type 1 diabetes. The protocol was immunoSEQ multiplex PCR, while the TCRdb copy is restricted to in-frame clones and leaves out a portion. This sample has 350,000 to 450,000 clones, with around 14% found just once. The sample was naive CD4+ T cells from blood. The source of these receptors is a man aged 25-45 years in good health. Both conserved end residues are part of each CDR3. A D gene is named only where the DNA matches it firmly. Clone size is shown for a subset of rows, as once, few, many or a class of expanded clone.

TRBV12-5	few	TRBJ1-1	-	TGTGCTAGTGGATCTTCGGGAGGATGGACTGAAGCTTTCTTT	CASGSSGGWTEAFF
TRBV9	-	TRBJ2-5	TRBD1	TGTGCCAGCAGCCCGGGACAGGGGGGGCAAGAGACCCAGTACTTC	CASSPGQGGQETQYF
TRBV7-9	-	TRBJ2-4	-	TGTGCCAGCAGCTTTGGAACAGCCAAAAACATTCAGTACTTC	CASSFGTAKNIQYF
TRBV25-1	few	TRBJ2-7	-	TGTGCCAGCAGCATCCTGGACTCCTACGAGCAGTACTTC	CASSILDSYEQYF
TRBV11-2	-	TRBJ2-3	-	TGTGCCAGCAGCTCCCGGGTCGATACGCAGTATTTT	CASSSRVDTQYF
TRBV14	-	TRBJ2-1	TRBD1	TGTGCCAGCAGCCAGCTGCCGGGACAGGGGACCGATGAGCAGTTCTTC	CASSQLPGQGTDEQFF
TRBV4-1	-	TRBJ1-5	TRBD1	TGCGCCAGCAGCCAAGTGGGAAGGGGACAGGGGGCGAACCAGCCCCAGCATTTT	CASSQVGRGQGANQPQHF
TRBV28	once	TRBJ2-5	-	TGTGCCAGCAGTTTGGTACGGACAATTAAAGAGACCCAGTACTTC	CASSLVRTIKETQYF
TRBV19	-	TRBJ2-3	TRBD2	TGTGCCAGTAGTCGCTTGGGGGAGGGCCCGACAGATACGCAGTATTTT	CASSRLGEGPTDTQYF
TRBV7-9	-	TRBJ2-3	TRBD2	TGTGCCAGCAGCTCCCTGAGGGCGGGGGTGACGACAGATACGCAGTATTTT	CASSSLRAGVTTDTQYF
TRBV5-1	few	TRBJ1-5	-	TGCGCCAGCAGCTTGGGAGGGGTTAGTCAGCCCCAGCATTTT	CASSLGGVSQPQHF
TRBV18	-	TRBJ2-1	-	TGTGCCAGCTCACAACCGTGGTCGGGCTACAATGAGCAGTTCTTC	CASSQPWSGYNEQFF
TRBV5-4	few	TRBJ2-5	TRBD1	TGTGCCAGCAGCAGAGACAGGGGGCGAGGGGAGACCCAGTACTTC	CASSRDRGRGETQYF
TRBV7-2	few	TRBJ2-1	TRBD1	TGTGCCAGCAGACCCAACAGGGGGTCCTACAATGAGCAGTTCTTC	CASRPNRGSYNEQFF
TRBV7-9	-	TRBJ2-7	TRBD1	TGTGCCAGCAGCTCGGGACAGGGGTTATTACTTGAGCAGTACTTC	CASSSGQGLLLEQYF
TRBV19	few	TRBJ1-2	-	TGTGCCAGTACCAACATGGGGTCTGGCTACACCTTC	CASTNMGSGYTF
TRBV4-3	-	TRBJ2-3	TRBD2	TGCGCCAGCAGCCAAACCTACGACGGGGGGTCCACCACAGATACGCAGTATTTT	CASSQTYDGGSTTDTQYF
TRBV4-3	few	TRBJ2-3	TRBD2	TGCGCCAGCAGCCTTATAGCGGGAGGCACAGATACGCAGTATTTT	CASSLIAGGTDTQYF
TRBV6-1	-	TRBJ2-1	-	TGTGCCAGCAGTGGCCACAGCTCCTACAATGAGCAGTTCTTC	CASSGHSSYNEQFF
TRBV7-2	few	TRBJ1-1	TRBD1	TGTGCCAGCAGCTCCGACAGGGGTGAAGCTTTCTTT	CASSSDRGEAFF
TRBV7-2	-	TRBJ2-6	TRBD1	TGTGCCAGCAGCTGGGACAGGGCTGGGGCCAACGTCCTGACTTTC	CASSWDRAGANVLTF
TRBV9	-	TRBJ2-2	-	TGTGCCAGCAGCGTAACGGACGGGGAGCTGTTTTTT	CASSVTDGELFF
TRBV14	few	TRBJ1-1	TRBD1	TGTGCCAGCACCCAGAGGGGGACAGCCAACACTGAAGCTTTCTTT	CASTQRGTANTEAFF